This T cell receptor beta chain was profiled in a study of blood T cell repertoires in COVID-19. Background on the study: PBMCs, B-cell-depleted T cells, or T cells provided the cDNA or gDNA that made up the material.

Measured with immunoSEQ multiplex PCR; TCRdb has only the in-frame clones, and not every one. The sample includes 150,000 or so clones, over 60% of them seen just once. This CDR3 is built from 15 residues. Germline assignment: CDR1 SGHRS and CDR2 YFSETQ. After removal of 4 bases from V and 4 bases from J, the junction contained 8 bases not matched to a gene. The rearrangement links TRBV5-1 to TRBJ1-2; 9 bases match TRBD1. The sample consisted of peripheral blood. The clonotype originates from a woman aged 70 to 79 with acute or convalescent COVID-19. CDR3 loop: CASSPGDRVGYGYTF. The CDR3 nucleotides read TGCGCCAGCAGCCCCGGGGACAGGGTTGGCTATGGCTACACCTTC.